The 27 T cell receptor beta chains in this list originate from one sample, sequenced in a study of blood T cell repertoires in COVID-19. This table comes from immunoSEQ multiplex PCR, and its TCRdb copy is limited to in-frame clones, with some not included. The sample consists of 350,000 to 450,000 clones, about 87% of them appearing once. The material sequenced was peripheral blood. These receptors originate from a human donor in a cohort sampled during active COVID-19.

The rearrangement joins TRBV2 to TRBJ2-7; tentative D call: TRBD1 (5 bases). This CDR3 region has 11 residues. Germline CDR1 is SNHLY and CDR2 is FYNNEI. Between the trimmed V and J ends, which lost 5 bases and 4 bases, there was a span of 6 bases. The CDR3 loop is CASSRQYEQYF. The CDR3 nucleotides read TGTGCCAGCAGTCGACAGTACGAGCAGTACTTC. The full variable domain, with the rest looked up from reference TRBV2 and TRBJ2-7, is EPEVTQTPSHQVTQMGQEVILRCVPISNHLYFYWYRQILGQKVEFLVSFYNNEISEKSEIFDDQFSVERPDGSNFTLKIRSTKLEDSAMYFCASSRQYEQYFGPGTRLTVT.

CDR3 coding DNA: TGTGCCAGCAGTGAGGGGATCGGGCCGCAGGGTGAGCAGTTCTTC. Protein: CASSEGIGPQGEQFF. The V gene is TRBV2, the J gene TRBJ2-1, with D possibly TRBD1 on 5 matching bases. The CDR3 has 15 amino acids. V gave up 3 bases and J gave up 9 bases, with 18 bases separating them. Germline V gene sequence: CDR1 SNHLY, CDR2 FYNNEI.

For the CDR3, the DNA is TGTGCCAGCAGCCCTGACAGACTAGCCAAAAACATTCAGTACTTC. Protein: CASSPDRLAKNIQYF. V usage is TRBV7-2 and J usage is TRBJ2-4; TRBD1 is a possible D gene (5 bases). This CDR3 has 15 residues. CDR1 is SGHTA, CDR2 FQGNSA, per germline. Trimming took off 5 bases at V and 0 bases at J, with 11 bases between the two ends. The whole variable domain, filled in from reference TRBV7-2 and TRBJ2-4, reads GAGVSQSPSNKVTEKGKDVELRCDPISGHTALYWYRQSLGQGLEFLIYFQGNSAPDKSGLPSDRFSAERTGGSVSTLTIQRTQQEDSAVYLCASSPDRLAKNIQYFGAGTRLSVL.

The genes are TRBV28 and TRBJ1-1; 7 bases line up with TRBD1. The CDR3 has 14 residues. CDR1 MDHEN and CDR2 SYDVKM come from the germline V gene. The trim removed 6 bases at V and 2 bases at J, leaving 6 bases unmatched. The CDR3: CASRSGTANTEAFF. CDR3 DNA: TGTGCCAGCAGGTCCGGGACAGCCAACACTGAAGCTTTCTTT.

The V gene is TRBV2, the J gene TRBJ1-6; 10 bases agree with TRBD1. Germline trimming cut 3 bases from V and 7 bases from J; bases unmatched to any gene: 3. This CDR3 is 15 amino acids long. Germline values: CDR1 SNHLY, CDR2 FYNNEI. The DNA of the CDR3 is TGTGCCAGCAGTGACGACAGGGGGCAGAATTCACCCCTCCACTTT. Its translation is CASSDDRGQNSPLHF.

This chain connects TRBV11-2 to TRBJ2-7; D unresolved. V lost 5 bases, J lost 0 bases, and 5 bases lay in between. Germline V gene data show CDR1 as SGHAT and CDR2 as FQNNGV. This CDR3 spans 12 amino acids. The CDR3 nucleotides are TGTGCCAGCAGCCCTAGCTCCTACGAGCAGTACTTC. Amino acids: CASSPSSYEQYF.

The CDR3 DNA is TGCAGCGTTGGAAACAGGCGCGACACTGAAGCTTTCTTT. Protein: CSVGNRRDTEAFF. The V gene is TRBV29-1, the J gene TRBJ1-1; D is possibly TRBD1 (5 bases). CDR1 and CDR2 from the germline V gene are SQVTM and ANQGSEA. V gave up 4 bases and J gave up 3 bases, with 12 bases separating them. The CDR3 has 13 residues.

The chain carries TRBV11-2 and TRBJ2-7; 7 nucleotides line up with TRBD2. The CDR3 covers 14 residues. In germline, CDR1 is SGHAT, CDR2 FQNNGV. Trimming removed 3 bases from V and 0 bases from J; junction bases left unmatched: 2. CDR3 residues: CASSFGTNSYEQYF. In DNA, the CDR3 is TGTGCCAGCAGCTTTGGGACTAACTCCTACGAGCAGTACTTC.

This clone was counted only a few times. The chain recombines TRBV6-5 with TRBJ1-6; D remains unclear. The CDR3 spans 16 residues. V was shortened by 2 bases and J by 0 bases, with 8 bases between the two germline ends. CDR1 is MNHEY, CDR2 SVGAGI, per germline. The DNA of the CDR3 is TGTGCCAGCAGTTACGCACCGAGCTCCTATAATTCACCCCTCCACTTT. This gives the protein CASSYAPSSYNSPLHF.

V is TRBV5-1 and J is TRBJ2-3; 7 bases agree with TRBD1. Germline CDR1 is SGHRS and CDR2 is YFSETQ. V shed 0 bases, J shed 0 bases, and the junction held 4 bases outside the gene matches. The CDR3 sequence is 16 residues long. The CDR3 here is CASSLEDRPSTDTQYF. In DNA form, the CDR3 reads TGCGCCAGCAGCTTGGAGGACAGGCCTAGCACAGATACGCAGTATTTT.

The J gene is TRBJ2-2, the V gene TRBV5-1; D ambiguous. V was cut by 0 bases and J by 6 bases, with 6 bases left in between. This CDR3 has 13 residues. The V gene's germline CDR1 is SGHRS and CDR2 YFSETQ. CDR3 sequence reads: CASSLDSPGELFF. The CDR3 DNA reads TGCGCCAGCAGCTTGGACAGTCCCGGGGAGCTGTTTTTT.

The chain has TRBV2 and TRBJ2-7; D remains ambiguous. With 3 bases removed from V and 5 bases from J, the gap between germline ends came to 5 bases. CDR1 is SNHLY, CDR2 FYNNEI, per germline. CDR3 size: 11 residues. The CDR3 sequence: CASSDSDEQYF. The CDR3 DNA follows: TGTGCCAGCAGTGACAGCGACGAGCAGTACTTC.

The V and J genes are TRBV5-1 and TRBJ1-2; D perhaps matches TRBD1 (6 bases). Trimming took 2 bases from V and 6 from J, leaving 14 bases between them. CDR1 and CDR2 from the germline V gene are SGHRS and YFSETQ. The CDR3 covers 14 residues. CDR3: CASSFRGEGDGYTF. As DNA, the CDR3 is TGCGCCAGCAGCTTCAGGGGTGAGGGCGATGGCTACACCTTC.

CDR3 bases: TGTGCCAGCAGTTTACCCCTTACGACGGCGGGTAATTCACCCCTCCACTTT. Translating it yields CASSLPLTTAGNSPLHF. This rearrangement joins TRBV28 to TRBJ1-6; D unclear. The V gene's germline CDR1 is MDHEN and CDR2 SYDVKM. The CDR3 length is 17 residues. V was clipped by 2 bases and J by 6 bases, with 17 bases between them.

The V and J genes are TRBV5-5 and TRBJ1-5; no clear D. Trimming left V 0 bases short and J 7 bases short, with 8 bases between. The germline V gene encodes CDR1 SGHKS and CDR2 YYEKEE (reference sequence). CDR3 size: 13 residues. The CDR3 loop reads CASSLVAEQPQHF. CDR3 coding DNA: TGTGCCAGCAGCTTGGTCGCCGAGCAGCCCCAGCATTTT.

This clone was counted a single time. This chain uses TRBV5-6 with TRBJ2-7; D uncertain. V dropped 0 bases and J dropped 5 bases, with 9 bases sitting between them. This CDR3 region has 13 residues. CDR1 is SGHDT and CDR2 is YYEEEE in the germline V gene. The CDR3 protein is CASSLAPTDEQYF. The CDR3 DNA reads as TGTGCCAGCAGCTTGGCCCCAACGGACGAGCAGTACTTC. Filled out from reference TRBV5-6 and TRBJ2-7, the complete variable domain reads DAGVTQSPTHLIKTRGQQVTLRCSPKSGHDTVSWYQQALGQGPQFIFQYYEEEERQRGNFPDRFSGHQFPNYSSELNVNALLLGDSALYLCASSLAPTDEQYFGPGTRLTVT.

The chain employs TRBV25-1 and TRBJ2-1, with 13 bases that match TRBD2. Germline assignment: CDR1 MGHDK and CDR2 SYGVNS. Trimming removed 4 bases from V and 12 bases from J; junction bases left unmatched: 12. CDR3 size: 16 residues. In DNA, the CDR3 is TGTGCCAGCAGTGTGAGTTTACTAGCGGGGGGGCCTGGGCAGTTCTTC. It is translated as CASSVSLLAGGPGQFF.

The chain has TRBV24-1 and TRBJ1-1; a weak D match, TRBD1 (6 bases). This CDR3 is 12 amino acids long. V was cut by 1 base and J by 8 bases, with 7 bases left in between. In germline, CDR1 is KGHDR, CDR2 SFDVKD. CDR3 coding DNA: TGTGCCACCAGTGATTTCAGGGGAGAAGCTTTCTTT. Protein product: CATSDFRGEAFF.

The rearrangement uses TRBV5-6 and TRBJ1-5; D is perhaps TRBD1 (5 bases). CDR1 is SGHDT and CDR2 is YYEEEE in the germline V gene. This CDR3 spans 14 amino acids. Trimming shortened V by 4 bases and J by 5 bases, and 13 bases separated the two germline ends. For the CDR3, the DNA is TGTGCCAGCAGCGTGTGGGGACTGGATCAGCCCCAGCATTTT. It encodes CASSVWGLDQPQHF.

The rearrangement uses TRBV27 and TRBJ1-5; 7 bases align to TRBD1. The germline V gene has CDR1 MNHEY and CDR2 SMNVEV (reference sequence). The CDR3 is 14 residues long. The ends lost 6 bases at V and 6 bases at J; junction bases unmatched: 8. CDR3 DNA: TGTGCCAGCAGGTCTGACAGGGAGGTTCAGCCCCAGCATTTT. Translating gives CASRSDREVQPQHF.

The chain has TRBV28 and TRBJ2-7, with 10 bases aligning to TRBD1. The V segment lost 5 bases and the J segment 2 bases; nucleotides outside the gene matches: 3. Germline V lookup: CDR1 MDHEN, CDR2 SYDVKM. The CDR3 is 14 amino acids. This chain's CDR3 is CASSPGTGAYEQYF. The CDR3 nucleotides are TGTGCCAGCAGTCCCGGGACAGGGGCCTACGAGCAGTACTTC.

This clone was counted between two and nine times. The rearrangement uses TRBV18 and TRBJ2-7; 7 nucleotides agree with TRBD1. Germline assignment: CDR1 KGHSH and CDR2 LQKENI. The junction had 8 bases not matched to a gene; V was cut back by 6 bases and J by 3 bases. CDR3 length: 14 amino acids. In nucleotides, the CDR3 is TGTGCCAGCTCGAGTACAGGGGTAGGCTACGAGCAGTACTTC. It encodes CASSSTGVGYEQYF.

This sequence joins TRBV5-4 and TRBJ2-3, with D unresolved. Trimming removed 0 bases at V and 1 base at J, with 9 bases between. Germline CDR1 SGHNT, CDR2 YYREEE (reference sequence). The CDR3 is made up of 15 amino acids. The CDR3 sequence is CASSLGGQGTDTQYF. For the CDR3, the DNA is TGTGCCAGCAGCTTGGGTGGTCAGGGCACAGATACGCAGTATTTT.

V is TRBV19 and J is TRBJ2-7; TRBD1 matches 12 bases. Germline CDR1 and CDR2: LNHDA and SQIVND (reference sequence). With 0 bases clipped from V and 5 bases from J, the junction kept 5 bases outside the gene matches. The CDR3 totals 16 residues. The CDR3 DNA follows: TGTGCCAGTAGTATAGATTTGGGACAGGGGGCCGACGAGCAGTACTTC. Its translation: CASSIDLGQGADEQYF.

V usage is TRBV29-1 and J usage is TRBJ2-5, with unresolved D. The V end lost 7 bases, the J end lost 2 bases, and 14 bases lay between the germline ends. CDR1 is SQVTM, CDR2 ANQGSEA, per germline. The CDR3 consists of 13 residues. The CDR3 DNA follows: TGCAGCGCCCTGGGCCCCGAACAAGAGACCCAGTACTTC. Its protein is CSALGPEQETQYF.

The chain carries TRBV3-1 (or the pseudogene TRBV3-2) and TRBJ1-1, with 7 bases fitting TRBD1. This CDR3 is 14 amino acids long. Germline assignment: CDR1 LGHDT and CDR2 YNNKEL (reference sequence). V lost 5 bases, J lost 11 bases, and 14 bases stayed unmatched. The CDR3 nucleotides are TGTGCCAGCAGCGCATTGGACAGGAGGAGTTCGGCTTTCTTT. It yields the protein CASSALDRRSSAFF.

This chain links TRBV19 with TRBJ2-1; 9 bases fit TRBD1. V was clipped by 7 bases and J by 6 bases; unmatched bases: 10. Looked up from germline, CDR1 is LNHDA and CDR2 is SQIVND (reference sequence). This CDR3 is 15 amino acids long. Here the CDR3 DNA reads TGTGCCAGTACTCACAACCGGGACAGGGCCAATGAGCAGTTCTTC. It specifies CASTHNRDRANEQFF.